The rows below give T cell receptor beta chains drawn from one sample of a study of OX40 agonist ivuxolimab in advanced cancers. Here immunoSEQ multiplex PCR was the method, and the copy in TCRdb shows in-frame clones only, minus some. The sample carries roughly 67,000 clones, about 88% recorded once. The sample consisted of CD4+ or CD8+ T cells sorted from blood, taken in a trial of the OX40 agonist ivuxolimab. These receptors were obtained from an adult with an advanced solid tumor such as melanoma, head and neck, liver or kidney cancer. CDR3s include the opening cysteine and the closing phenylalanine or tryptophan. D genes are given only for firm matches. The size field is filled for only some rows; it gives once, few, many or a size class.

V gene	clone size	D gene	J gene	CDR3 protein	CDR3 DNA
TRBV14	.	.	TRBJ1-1	CASRGLTEAFF	TGTGCCAGCAGGGGGTTGACTGAAGCTTTCTTT
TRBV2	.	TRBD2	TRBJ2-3	CASGVTGGPTDTQYF	TGTGCCAGCGGGGTAACGGGAGGGCCCACAGATACGCAGTATTTT
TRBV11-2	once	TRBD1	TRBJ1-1	CASSGIGTGNTEAFF	TGTGCCAGCAGCGGAATCGGGACAGGGAACACTGAAGCTTTCTTT
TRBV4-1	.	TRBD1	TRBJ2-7	CASRPGQGADEQYF	TGCGCCAGCAGACCGGGACAGGGGGCCGACGAGCAGTACTTC
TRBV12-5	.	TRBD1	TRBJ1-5	CASGLASGTGIGQPQHF	TGTGCTAGTGGTTTGGCCTCCGGGACAGGGATCGGTCAGCCCCAGCATTTT
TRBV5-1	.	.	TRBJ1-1	CASSPPFKGENTEAFF	TGCGCCAGCAGCCCGCCGTTCAAAGGGGAGAACACTGAAGCTTTCTTT
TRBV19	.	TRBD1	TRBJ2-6	CASMGQGALGANVLTF	TGTGCCAGTATGGGACAGGGGGCGCTTGGGGCCAACGTCCTGACTTTC
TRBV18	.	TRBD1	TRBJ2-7	CASSPIGGSESYEQYF	TGTGCCAGCTCACCAATAGGGGGCTCTGAATCCTACGAGCAGTACTTC
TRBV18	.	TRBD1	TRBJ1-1	CASSPTGGIEAFF	TGTGCCAGCTCACCGACAGGGGGGATTGAAGCTTTCTTT
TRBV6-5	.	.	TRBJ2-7	CASSRGFPYEQYF	TGTGCCAGCAGCCGAGGGTTTCCCTACGAGCAGTACTTC
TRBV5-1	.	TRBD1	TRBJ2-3	CASSRGGTGAGTQYF	TGCGCCAGCAGCAGAGGTGGGACAGGGGCAGGTACGCAGTATTTT
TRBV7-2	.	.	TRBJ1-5	CASSLNAGSNQPQHF	TGTGCCAGCAGCTTAAACGCAGGGAGCAATCAGCCCCAGCATTTT
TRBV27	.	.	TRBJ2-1	CASSLGGHTFGQFF	TGTGCCAGCAGTTTGGGGGGGCATACGTTTGGGCAGTTCTTC
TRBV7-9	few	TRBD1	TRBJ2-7	CASSKNPGQGALYEQYF	TGTGCCAGCAGCAAAAACCCGGGACAGGGGGCCCTCTACGAGCAGTACTTC
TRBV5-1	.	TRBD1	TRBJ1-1	CASSSTGEYTEAFF	TGCGCCAGCAGCTCGACAGGGGAGTACACTGAAGCTTTCTTT
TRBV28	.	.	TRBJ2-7	CASSPPGGGGTRYEQYF	TGTGCCAGCAGTCCGCCGGGGGGAGGGGGGACCCGATACGAGCAGTACTTC
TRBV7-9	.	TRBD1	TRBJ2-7	CASSSQGALPYEQYF	TGTGCCAGCAGCTCGCAGGGGGCTCTTCCCTACGAGCAGTACTTC
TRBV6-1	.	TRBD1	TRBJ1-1	CASSSPGTGNTEAFF	TGTGCCAGCAGTTCACCCGGGACAGGGAACACTGAAGCTTTCTTT
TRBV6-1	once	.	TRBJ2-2	CASSESGFKAGELFF	TGTGCCAGCAGTGAATCAGGTTTTAAGGCCGGGGAGCTGTTTTTT
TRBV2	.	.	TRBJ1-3	CASSDLRPTGNTIYF	TGTGCCAGCAGTGATCTCAGGCCCACTGGAAACACCATATATTTT
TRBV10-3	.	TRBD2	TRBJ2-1	CATTGTSGSNEQFF	TGTGCCACCACCGGGACTAGCGGGAGTAATGAGCAGTTCTTC
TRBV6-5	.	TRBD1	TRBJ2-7	CATCPTGALSYEQYF	TGTGCCACCTGCCCGACAGGGGCCCTATCCTACGAGCAGTACTTC
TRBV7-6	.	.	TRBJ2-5	CASTLNGQSWETQYF	TGTGCCAGCACCCTGAATGGACAGTCATGGGAGACCCAGTACTTC
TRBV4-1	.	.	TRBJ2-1	CASSQYPPGSYNEQFF	TGCGCCAGCAGCCAATATCCGCCGGGTTCCTACAATGAGCAGTTCTTC
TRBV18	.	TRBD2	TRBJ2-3	CASSPGTSGSSDTQYF	TGTGCCAGCTCTCCCGGGACTAGCGGGAGTTCAGATACGCAGTATTTT
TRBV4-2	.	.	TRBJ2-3	CASSQGGVTDTQYF	TGTGCCAGCAGCCAAGGGGGCGTAACAGATACGCAGTATTTT
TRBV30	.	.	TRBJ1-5	CAWRVGGIRNQPQHF	TGTGCCTGGAGGGTTGGGGGGATTCGGAATCAGCCCCAGCATTTT
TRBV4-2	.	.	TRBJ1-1	CAGSQVDTEAFF	TGTGCCGGCAGCCAAGTGGACACTGAAGCTTTCTTT
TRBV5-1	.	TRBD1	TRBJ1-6	CASSSGTGSSYNSPLHF	TGCGCCAGCAGCTCAGGGACAGGGAGCTCCTATAATTCACCCCTCCACTTT
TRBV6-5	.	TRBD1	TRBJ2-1	CASSNGQGSYNEQFF	TGTGCCAGCAGTAACGGACAGGGGTCCTACAATGAGCAGTTCTTC
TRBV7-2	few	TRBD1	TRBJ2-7	CASSQIKVTGSTYEQYF	TGTGCCAGCAGCCAAATAAAGGTGACAGGGAGCACCTACGAGCAGTACTTC
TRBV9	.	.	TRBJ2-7	CASSTTPLDPNSHEQYF	TGTGCCAGCAGCACAACCCCATTGGATCCCAACTCCCACGAGCAGTACTTC
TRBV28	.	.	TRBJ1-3	CASSPHLTGNTIYF	TGTGCCAGCAGCCCCCACCTCACTGGAAACACCATATATTTT
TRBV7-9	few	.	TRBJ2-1	CASNSLGRAGFF	TGTGCCAGCAATTCGTTGGGAAGGGCAGGGTTCTTC
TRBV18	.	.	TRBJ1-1	CASSPGAETEAFF	TGTGCCAGCTCACCAGGGGCAGAAACTGAAGCTTTCTTT
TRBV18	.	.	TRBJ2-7	CASSPQSSGAYEQYF	TGTGCCAGCTCACCCCAGAGCTCGGGGGCCTACGAGCAGTACTTC
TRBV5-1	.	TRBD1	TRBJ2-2	CASSQGQGVTGELFF	TGCGCCAGCAGCCAAGGACAGGGAGTTACCGGGGAGCTGTTTTTT
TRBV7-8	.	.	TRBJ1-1	CASSLATANTEAFF	TGTGCCAGCAGCTTAGCGACAGCGAACACTGAAGCTTTCTTT
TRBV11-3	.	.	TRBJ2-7	CASSLEEGSYEQYF	TGTGCCAGCAGCTTAGAGGAGGGATCCTACGAGCAGTACTTC
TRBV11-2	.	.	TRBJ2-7	CASSSSGGGYEQYF	TGTGCCAGCAGCTCCTCGGGTGGTGGGTACGAGCAGTACTTC